The present T cell receptor (beta chain) was sequenced within a study of cytomegalovirus exposure and HLA in healthy donors. Study-wide results and caveats: TCR beta V segments were, for the most part, productive about 87% or about 30% of the time in an earlier analysis. The study put 150 to 200 TCR beta chains on its list as cytomegalovirus-associated. Near-uniform donor sequencing depth was presumed by presence/absence analyses. Later examination showed HLA-associated TCR beta chains had greater clonal expansion than equally common others.

The germline V gene encodes CDR1 MNHEY and CDR2 SMNVEV (reference sequence). Trimming shortened V by 10 bases and J by 0 bases, and 10 bases separated the two germline ends. The CDR3 is 12 amino acids. As concerns this clone: No antigen is known for it.

This PCR relied on a set of 60 Vbeta primers and 13 Jbeta primers. Profiled with immunoSEQ multiplex PCR; TCRdb holds only in-frame clones, not every one. The sample contains a few hundred thousand clones, about 80% of which appear only once. The chain carries TRBV27 and TRBJ2-7; no reliable D call. The specimen was PBMCs. The clonotype comes from a young man in good health and CMV-seronegative. CDR3 region: CATYSSSYEQYF. CDR3 DNA: TGTGCCACCTACTCAAGCTCCTACGAGCAGTACTTC.